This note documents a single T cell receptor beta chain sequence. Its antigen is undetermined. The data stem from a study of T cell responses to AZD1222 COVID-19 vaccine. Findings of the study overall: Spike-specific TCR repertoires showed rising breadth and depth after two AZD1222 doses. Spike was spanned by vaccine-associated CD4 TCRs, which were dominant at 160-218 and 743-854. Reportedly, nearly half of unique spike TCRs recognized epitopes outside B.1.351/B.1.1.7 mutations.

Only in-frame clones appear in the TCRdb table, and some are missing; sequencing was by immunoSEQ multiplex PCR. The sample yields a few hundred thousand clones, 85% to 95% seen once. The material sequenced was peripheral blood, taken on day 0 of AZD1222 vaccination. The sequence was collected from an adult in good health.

This CDR3 is CAGGDRGREQYF. As DNA, the CDR3 is TGTGCCGGGGGGGACAGGGGGCGCGAGCAGTACTTC. This rearrangement joins TRBV6-5 to TRBJ2-7; 12 bases are shared with TRBD1. V lost 11 bases, J lost 6 bases, and 5 bases stayed unmatched. CDR1 is MNHEY and CDR2 is SVGAGI in the germline V gene. This CDR3 is built from 12 residues.